These 19 T cell receptor beta chains were sequenced from one sample in a study of CD8 T cells in Susac syndrome. Random hexamers primed reverse transcription of roughly 0.5 to 1 ug RNA. TCRdb reanalysed the immunoSEQ multiplex PCR reads using MiXCR and keeps one entry per CDR3 protein. The table includes fewer than 65,000 distinct CDR3 sequences, just over 90% detected once. The sequenced sample consisted of CD8+ T cells from PBMCs. All receptors come from a human donor in good health.

The rearrangement joins TRBV6-5 to TRBJ1-5, with 7 nucleotides matching TRBD1. Losses at the gene ends were 0 bases for V and 7 bases for J; bases not matched to a gene: 3. Per the germline V gene, CDR1 is MNHEY and CDR2 is SVGAGI. This CDR3 has 14 amino acids. CDR3 protein: CASSYSEGAQPQHF. The CDR3 region has the DNA TGTGCCAGCAGTTACTCGGAGGGGGCCCAGCCCCAGCATTTT.

V usage is TRBV4-1 and J usage is TRBJ2-3; 7 bases are shared with TRBD2. Germline-derived CDR1 and CDR2 are MGHRA and YSYEKL. This CDR3 has 14 amino acids. Trimming cost V 8 bases and J 1 base; bases outside gene matches: 6. The CDR3 sequence: CASRGVGGTDTQYF. For the CDR3, the DNA is TGCGCCAGCCGGGGGGTAGGGGGCACAGATACGCAGTATTTT.

V and J are TRBV3-1 and TRBJ2-7; D unresolved. From germline, CDR1 is LGHDT and CDR2 YNNKEL (reference sequence). V lost 1 base and J 1 base, leaving 14 bases between the germline ends. The CDR3 runs 16 residues. The CDR3 DNA sequence: TGTGCCAGCAGCCAAGCTGACGAAGAGGTGTCCTACGAGCAGTACTTC. Amino acid sequence: CASSQADEEVSYEQYF.

This clonotype came up once. This chain links TRBV7-9 with TRBJ1-5; no definite D call. This CDR3 has 14 residues. Trimming removed 3 bases at V and 1 base at J, with 7 bases between. Germline CDR1 and CDR2: SEHNR and FQNEAQ (reference sequence). The CDR3 nucleotides read TGTGCCAGCAGCTTCATAGACAGCAATCAGCCCCAGCATTTT. Translation gives CASSFIDSNQPQHF.

V gene TRBV19 combines with J gene TRBJ2-3, with TRBD2 identical over 7 bases. Germline V CDR1 and CDR2: LNHDA, SQIVND (reference sequence). J was trimmed by 0 bases and V by 6 bases; bases with no gene match: 3. The CDR3 totals 14 residues. The CDR3 sequence is CASRGGFSTDTQYF. The DNA of the CDR3 is TGTGCCAGTAGGGGGGGGTTTAGCACAGATACGCAGTATTTT.

The J gene is TRBJ2-7, the V gene TRBV9, with D possibly being TRBD1 or TRBD2 (5 bases each). Germline V CDR1 and CDR2: SGDLS, YYNGEE. The CDR3 extends over 15 amino acids. The V end lost 0 bases, the J end lost 0 bases, and 10 bases lay between the germline ends. The CDR3, as DNA: TGTGCCAGCAGCGTAGGGGACGGGCGCTCCTACGAGCAGTACTTC. It yields the protein CASSVGDGRSYEQYF. The full variable domain, rest sourced from reference TRBV9 and TRBJ2-7, is DSGVTQTPKHLITATGQRVTLRCSPRSGDLSVYWYQQSLDQGLQFLIQYYNGEERAKGNILERFSAQQFPDLHSELNLSSLELGDSALYFCASSVGDGRSYEQYFGPGTRLTVT.

The CDR3 loop reads CASSPNRQEETQYF. CDR3 bases: TGCGCCAGCAGCCCGAACAGACAGGAAGAGACCCAGTACTTC. The gene calls are TRBV5-1 and TRBJ2-5; D might be TRBD1 (6 bases). V lost 4 bases to trimming and J lost 3 bases, with 13 bases between them. The CDR3 has 14 amino acids. The germline V gene has CDR1 SGHRS and CDR2 YFSETQ.

The gene calls are TRBV30 and TRBJ1-2; D call uncertain. Trimming pared 0 bases from V and 6 bases from J, leaving 20 bases between. The CDR3 extends over 16 amino acids. CDR1 is GTSNPN and CDR2 is SVGIG in the germline V gene (reference sequence). Here the CDR3 DNA reads TGTGCCTGGAGTGTACCATACGAGGTCGTCGGGAATGGCTACACCTTC. Translating it yields CAWSVPYEVVGNGYTF.

This clonotype has only a few counts. The chain combines TRBV28 with TRBJ1-1, with unresolved D. The CDR3 is 13 amino acids. Germline loops: CDR1 MDHEN, CDR2 SYDVKM. Deletions cut 3 bases from V and 4 bases from J, with 9 bases between. In DNA form, the CDR3 reads TGTGCCAGCAGTTTTAGAGGGCTCACTGAAGCTTTCTTT. Translated, it gives CASSFRGLTEAFF.

V gene TRBV27 combines with J gene TRBJ2-5, with D perhaps TRBD2 (7 bases). Germline CDR1 and CDR2: MNHEY and SMNVEV (reference sequence). V was clipped by 5 bases and J by 3 bases, with 13 bases between them. The CDR3 consists of 14 residues. The CDR3 region has the DNA TGTGCCAGCAGTCACAGCGGGGACAAAGAGACCCAGTACTTC. It is translated as CASSHSGDKETQYF.

The V call is TRBV29-1, the J call TRBJ2-1; 8 nucleotides agree with TRBD2. The CDR3 covers 13 residues. After removal of 5 bases from V and 8 bases from J, the junction contained 8 bases not matched to a gene. The germline CDR1 and CDR2 sequences are SQVTM and ANQGSEA. The CDR3 region is CSVNPTSDYEQFF. The CDR3 DNA follows: TGCAGCGTTAACCCGACTAGCGATTATGAGCAGTTCTTC.

The chain combines TRBV15 with TRBJ2-3; D possibly corresponds to TRBD2 (5 bases). Germline lookup yields CDR1 LNHNV and CDR2 YYDKDF (reference sequence). The V gene lost 5 bases and the J gene lost 6 bases, with 9 bases spanning the gap. This CDR3 has 12 residues. In nucleotides, the CDR3 is TGTGCCACCAGCGACTATCCGGATACGCAGTATTTT. Protein sequence: CATSDYPDTQYF.

The chain is built from TRBV11-2 and TRBJ2-1; 11 nucleotides match TRBD1. The CDR3 extends over 17 amino acids. Germline lookup yields CDR1 SGHAT and CDR2 FQNNGV. Losses at the gene ends were 6 bases for V and 3 bases for J; bases not matched to a gene: 10. DNA of the CDR3: TGTGCCAGCAGTCAGTTAAGGGACAGGGGGAGCTACAATGAGCAGTTCTTC. Its translation is CASSQLRDRGSYNEQFF.

On this clonotype itself: Relative to the germline gene, one junction end is altered; a read error may explain this. The rearrangement joins TRBV9 to TRBJ2-1; weak D call: TRBD2 (5 bases). This CDR3 is 12 amino acids long. The V gene's germline CDR1 is SGDLS and CDR2 YYNGEE. The CDR3, as DNA: TGTGCCAGTAGCGTAGCCTACAATGAGCAGTTCTTC. Translated, it gives CASSVAYNEQFF.

The genes are TRBV4-2 and TRBJ2-1; no definite D call. V lost 0 bases and J lost 0, with 12 bases in between. In germline, CDR1 is LGHNA, CDR2 YNFKEQ. This CDR3 is 17 amino acids long. CDR3 DNA sequence: TGTGCCAGCAGCCAAGAGGTTTTCTTAAGCTCCTACAATGAGCAGTTCTTC. This sequence encodes CASSQEVFLSSYNEQFF.

This chain connects TRBV6-2 or TRBV6-3 to TRBJ2-7; D may be TRBD1 (5 bases). V lost 6 bases and J 5 bases, leaving 17 bases between the germline ends. CDR3 length: 14 amino acids. Germline V lookup: CDR1 MNHEY, CDR2 SVGEGT. In nucleotides, the CDR3 is TGTGCCAGCAGCTCCCGACAGAGGTCTAACGAGCAGTACTTC. This gives the protein CASSSRQRSNEQYF.

This clonotype was seen more than once but under ten times. This sequence joins TRBV15 and TRBJ2-5; 7 nucleotides line up with TRBD2. The CDR3 runs to 15 residues. CDR1 and CDR2 (germline): LNHNV, YYDKDF (reference sequence). Trimming cost V 0 bases and J 3 bases; bases outside gene matches: 4. CDR3 sequence reads: CATSRDGAGEETQYF. The CDR3 nucleotides read TGTGCCACCAGCAGAGATGGGGCGGGGGAAGAGACCCAGTACTTC.

The rearrangement links TRBV7-7 to TRBJ2-2, with a possible D match to TRBD2 (6 bases). This CDR3 is built from 16 residues. Trimming left V 7 bases short and J 4 bases short, with 19 bases between. The germline V gene encodes CDR1 SSHAT and CDR2 FNYEAQ (reference sequence). The CDR3 DNA reads as TGTGCCAGCACCCCGGGCGGGACGAGCGCCACCGGGGAGCTGTTTTTT. Translating gives CASTPGGTSATGELFF.

J is TRBJ2-3 and V is TRBV7-3; D may be TRBD1 or TRBD2 (6 bases each). Looked up from germline, CDR1 is SGHTA and CDR2 is FQGTGA. Trimming left V 1 base short and J 3 bases short, with 11 bases between. The CDR3 consists of 15 residues. In DNA, the CDR3 is TGTGCCAGCAGCTTAAGGGGGGCTTGGACAGATACGCAGTATTTT. It translates to CASSLRGAWTDTQYF.